These 22 T cell receptor beta chains were all obtained from the same sample, sequenced in a study of blood T cell repertoires in COVID-19. Data came from immunoSEQ multiplex PCR; TCRdb stores just in-frame clones and leaves some out. The data show around 300,000 clones, with about 82% seen just once and 6% to 9% held by the top ten. The sample comprised peripheral blood. These receptors were collected from a human donor in a cohort sampled during active COVID-19.

The chain employs TRBV29-1 and TRBJ1-4, with TRBD1 matching 7 bases. This CDR3 comprises 13 residues. Germline V gene lookup returns CDR1 SQVTM and CDR2 ANQGSEA. Germline trimming cut 4 bases from V and 10 bases from J; bases unmatched to any gene: 9. In DNA form, the CDR3 reads TGCAGCGTTGGACAGGGAACGGATGGAAAACTGTTTTTT. The encoded protein is CSVGQGTDGKLFF.

The chain uses TRBV19 and TRBJ1-5; D ambiguous. The CDR3 has 14 amino acids. Per germline, CDR1 LNHDA and CDR2 SQIVND (reference sequence). V was shortened by 4 bases and J by 7 bases, with 14 bases between the two germline ends. The CDR3 nucleotides are TGTGCCAGTAGTAACCGAGCATGGGAGCAGCCCCAGCATTTT. Protein sequence: CASSNRAWEQPQHF.

This clone has just one count. The sample carries other DNA sequences with the same CDR3. The rearrangement joins TRBV5-6 to TRBJ1-2; 9 bases align to TRBD1. The V gene end was trimmed by 1 base and the J gene end by 6 bases; junction bases not matched to a gene: 1. CDR3 length: 13 residues. Germline V lookup: CDR1 SGHDT, CDR2 YYEEEE. CDR3 loop: CASSLRQGDGYTF. The DNA of the CDR3 is TGTGCCAGCAGCTTGCGACAGGGGGATGGCTACACCTTC.

With respect to this clone: The sample contains more than one DNA sequence encoding this CDR3. The chain carries TRBV29-1 and TRBJ1-4, with 9 bases that match TRBD1. Germline CDR1 SQVTM, CDR2 ANQGSEA. V was pared by 3 bases and J by 7 bases, with 0 bases of the junction left unmatched. The CDR3 loop spans 12 amino acids. CDR3 in amino acids: CSVEGQGEKLFF. CDR3 DNA sequence: TGCAGCGTTGAGGGACAGGGTGAAAAACTGTTTTTT.

This clone came up once. V is TRBV11-2 and J is TRBJ1-2; 9 bases line up with TRBD1. The CDR3 is 14 amino acids. Germline loops: CDR1 SGHAT, CDR2 FQNNGV. V was pared by 5 bases and J by 8 bases, with 9 bases of the junction left unmatched. The CDR3 here is CASSRPGTGNGYTF. The CDR3 DNA reads as TGTGCCAGCAGCCGTCCCGGGACAGGGAACGGCTACACCTTC.

This chain joins TRBV5-5 and TRBJ2-4; TRBD1 aligns across 10 bases. V lost 4 bases and J lost 0; bases outside the gene matches: 13. This CDR3 has 19 amino acids. Germline V CDR1 and CDR2: SGHKS, YYEKEE (reference sequence). CDR3 nucleotides: TGTGCCAGCAGCCCCCCGACAGGGGGCTGGGGGGGAGCCAAAAACATTCAGTACTTC. The encoded protein is CASSPPTGGWGGAKNIQYF.

V usage is TRBV5-1 and J usage is TRBJ2-7; 7 bases align to TRBD2. Germline CDR1 reads SGHRS; CDR2 reads YFSETQ. The CDR3 totals 14 residues. The V gene end was trimmed by 4 bases and the J gene end by 4 bases; junction bases not matched to a gene: 8. CDR3 DNA sequence: TGCGCCAGCAGCAGCGGGACTGGGAATTACGAGCAGTACTTC. Translated: CASSSGTGNYEQYF. The full variable domain, completed using reference TRBV5-1 and TRBJ2-7, is KAGVTQTPRYLIKTRGQQVTLSCSPISGHRSVSWYQQTPGQGLQFLFEYFSETQRNKGNFPGRFSGRQFSNSRSEMNVSTLELGDSALYLCASSSGTGNYEQYFGPGTRLTVT.

The chain recombines TRBV7-9 with TRBJ2-1, with D possibly matching TRBD2 (5 bases). CDR1 is SEHNR and CDR2 is FQNEAQ in the germline V gene (reference sequence). The CDR3 is 15 amino acids. Between the trimmed V and J ends, which lost 5 bases and 2 bases, there was a span of 13 bases. The CDR3 bases are TGTGCCAGCAGCCTCCCCCGAGGGACCTACAATGAGCAGTTCTTC. Amino acid sequence: CASSLPRGTYNEQFF.

The J gene is TRBJ2-7, the V gene TRBV5-6, with 8 bases identical to TRBD1. Germline V gene sequence: CDR1 SGHDT, CDR2 YYEEEE. With 4 bases clipped from V and 4 bases from J, the junction kept 7 bases outside the gene matches. CDR3 size: 14 residues. This chain's CDR3 is CASSRGQGIYEQYF. DNA for the CDR3: TGTGCCAGCAGCCGTGGACAGGGAATATACGAGCAGTACTTC.

This chain connects TRBV5-1 to TRBJ1-3; weak D call: TRBD1 (5 bases). Germline-derived CDR1 and CDR2 are SGHRS and YFSETQ. The CDR3 totals 16 residues. Trimming removed 2 bases at V and 0 bases at J, with 12 bases between. Written as DNA, the CDR3 is TGCGCCAGCAGCTTATCAGACAGAAACTCTGGAAACACCATATATTTT. Translated: CASSLSDRNSGNTIYF.

The gene calls are TRBV19 and TRBJ1-2; 9 bases match TRBD1. The CDR3 totals 14 residues. Per germline, CDR1 LNHDA and CDR2 SQIVND (reference sequence). V shed 4 bases, J shed 5 bases, and the junction held 5 bases outside the gene matches. In DNA form, the CDR3 reads TGTGCCAGTAGTAACTCCGGGACAGGGTATGGCTACACCTTC. Residues: CASSNSGTGYGYTF.

The chain has TRBV19 and TRBJ2-1; TRBD2 aligns across 16 bases. CDR3 length: 16 residues. The J segment lost 10 bases and the V segment lost 5 bases, leaving 8 bases of the junction unmatched. Germline values: CDR1 LNHDA, CDR2 SQIVND (reference sequence). CDR3 loop: CASSPTGTSGGEEQFF. CDR3 nucleotides: TGTGCCAGTAGTCCAACCGGGACTAGCGGGGGGGAGGAGCAGTTCTTC.

This clone was counted between two and nine times. The chain carries TRBV10-3 and TRBJ1-1; the match to TRBD1 covers 7 bases. Germline-derived CDR1 and CDR2 are ENHRY and SYGVKD. Unmatched junction bases numbered 7, after V lost 2 bases and J lost 4 bases. The CDR3 is made up of 15 amino acids. The CDR3 nucleotides are TGTGCCATCAGTGAGGCGGGACAGTATAGCACTGAAGCTTTCTTT. Translation: CAISEAGQYSTEAFF.

Remarks on this clone: At one end the junction does not follow the germline gene, possibly because of a read error. The J gene is TRBJ2-1, the V gene TRBV6-5, with D hard to call. CDR1 is MNHEY and CDR2 is SVGAGI in the germline V gene. The CDR3 has 14 amino acids. The CDR3 DNA is TGTGCCAGCAGTTACTTCGACTCCGACAATGAGCAGTTCTTC. Translation: CASSYFDSDNEQFF.

The CDR3 reads CASSLGQSSYEQYF. DNA for the CDR3: TGCGCCAGCAGCCTAGGACAAAGCTCCTACGAGCAGTACTTC. J is TRBJ2-7 and V is TRBV5-1, with a tentative D call TRBD1 (5 bases). The length of the CDR3 is 14 residues. The V gene lost 4 bases and the J gene lost 0 bases, with 11 bases spanning the gap. The germline V gene has CDR1 SGHRS and CDR2 YFSETQ.

The chain couples TRBV19 to TRBJ2-5; 7 bases agree with TRBD1. The germline V gene has CDR1 LNHDA and CDR2 SQIVND (reference sequence). The CDR3 length is 15 residues. The J segment lost 2 bases and the V segment lost 5 bases, leaving 8 bases of the junction unmatched. The DNA for the CDR3 is TGTGCCAGTAGTCGGCCCGGACAGGAACAAGAGACCCAGTACTTC. Translation gives CASSRPGQEQETQYF.

The chain carries TRBV5-7 and TRBJ1-3; maybe TRBD1 (5 bases). TRBV5-7 is marked as an open reading frame, function uncertain. The CDR3 length is 15 residues. V lost 3 bases, J lost 0 bases, and 10 bases lay in between. Here the CDR3 reads CASSSYRSSGNTIYF. For the CDR3, the DNA is TGTGCCAGCAGCTCATACAGGTCCTCTGGAAACACCATATATTTT.

J is TRBJ2-1 and V is TRBV5-1; perhaps TRBD2 as D (5 bases). V lost 4 bases, J lost 9 bases, and 17 bases lay in between. The CDR3 spans 14 residues. Germline CDR1 is SGHRS and CDR2 is YFSETQ. The CDR3 nucleotides are TGCGCCAGCAGCCCAGACGGACTCCGTAGTGAGCAGTTCTTC. Encoded protein: CASSPDGLRSEQFF. Variable domain in full (rest from reference TRBV5-1 and TRBJ2-1): KAGVTQTPRYLIKTRGQQVTLSCSPISGHRSVSWYQQTPGQGLQFLFEYFSETQRNKGNFPGRFSGRQFSNSRSEMNVSTLELGDSALYLCASSPDGLRSEQFFGPGTRLTVL.

In its sample, this clone was seen many times. Other nucleotide sequences from this sample produce the same CDR3. This chain uses TRBV15 with TRBJ1-5; perhaps TRBD1 as D (5 bases). Trimming removed 0 bases at V and 2 bases at J, with 8 bases between. CDR1 is LNHNV, CDR2 YYDKDF, per germline (reference sequence). The CDR3 length is 15 residues. The CDR3 bases are TGTGCCACCAGCAGAGATCCGGGGGGCAATCAGCCCCAGCATTTT. It is translated as CATSRDPGGNQPQHF. Complete variable domain (other parts from reference TRBV15 and TRBJ1-5): DAMVIQNPRYQVTQFGKPVTLSCSQTLNHNVMYWYQQKSSQAPKLLFHYYDKDFNNEADTPDNFQSRRPNTSFCFLDIRSPGLGDTAMYLCATSRDPGGNQPQHFGDGTRLSIL.

This clone was recorded only once. The chain couples TRBV27 to TRBJ2-3, with 12 positions matching TRBD2. The CDR3 sequence is 19 residues long. Unmatched junction bases numbered 13, after V lost 3 bases and J lost 3 bases. Germline CDR1 MNHEY, CDR2 SMNVEV (reference sequence). The CDR3 here is CASSFLGLAGGAGTDTQYF. CDR3 DNA: TGTGCCAGCAGTTTCCTGGGACTAGCGGGTGGGGCGGGTACAGATACGCAGTATTTT.

The V call is TRBV6-2 or TRBV6-3, the J call TRBJ1-2; D might be TRBD1 (5 bases). This CDR3 comprises 16 residues. CDR1 MNHEY and CDR2 SVGEGT come from the germline V gene. V was trimmed by 7 bases and J by 3 bases, leaving 21 bases between them. The CDR3 coding sequence is TGTGCCAGCAACCCGGGACTAAGTATTGGGGACTATGGCTACACCTTC. The encoded protein is CASNPGLSIGDYGYTF.

In nucleotides, the CDR3 is TGTGCCAGCAGACCCCGACAGGACCTACAGCCCCAGCATTTT. Translating it yields CASRPRQDLQPQHF. The chain is built from TRBV27 and TRBJ1-5, with D possibly TRBD1 on 6 matching bases. V shed 6 bases and J shed 7 bases, with 16 bases lying between them. Germline V gene sequence: CDR1 MNHEY, CDR2 SMNVEV (reference sequence). This CDR3 contains 14 residues.